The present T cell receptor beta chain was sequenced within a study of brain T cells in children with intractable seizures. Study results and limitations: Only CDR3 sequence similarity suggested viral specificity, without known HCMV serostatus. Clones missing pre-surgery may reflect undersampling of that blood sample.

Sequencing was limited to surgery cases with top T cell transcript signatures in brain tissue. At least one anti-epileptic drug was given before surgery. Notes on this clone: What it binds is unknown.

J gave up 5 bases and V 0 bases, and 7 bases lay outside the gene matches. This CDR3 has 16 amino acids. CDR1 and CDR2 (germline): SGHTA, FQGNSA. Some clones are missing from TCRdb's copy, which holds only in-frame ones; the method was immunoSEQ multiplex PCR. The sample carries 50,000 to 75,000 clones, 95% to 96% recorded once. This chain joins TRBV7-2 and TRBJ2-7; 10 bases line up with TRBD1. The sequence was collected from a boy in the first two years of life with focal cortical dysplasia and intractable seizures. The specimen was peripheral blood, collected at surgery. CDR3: CASSLAAGQGTDEQYF. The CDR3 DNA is TGTGCCAGCAGCTTAGCCGCGGGACAGGGGACGGACGAGCAGTACTTC.